This entry concerns a single T cell receptor (beta chain). Its antigen is still unknown. Amplification targeted TCR beta CDR3 regions from RNA transcripts. Initially, a first-round RT-PCR of the TCR CDR3 employed the HTBI primer set. TCRdb re-derived calls from the multiplex PCR reads in MiXCR, one entry per CDR3 protein. The sample has some 800,000 distinct CDR3 sequences, about two fifths seen once. The CDR3 spans 16 residues. The germline V gene encodes CDR1 LNHNV and CDR2 YYDKDF (reference sequence). The V end was cut by 3 bases, the J end by 0 bases, with 9 bases between. This entry comes from a study of T cells in Graves' hyperthyroidism and ophthalmopathy. The study's findings and limits: A model of 13 V-J pairs discriminated ophthalmopathy from stable hyperthyroidism.

Graves' hyperthyroidism was deemed stable absent ophthalmopathy progression within 18 months. Reasons for excluding patients were uncontrolled infection, other autoimmune disease, pregnancy or lactation. The chain is built from TRBV15 and TRBJ2-6; unclear D gene. The TCR sequence derives from a man in his late teens or twenties with Graves' hyperthyroidism. Sequencing input: blood. The CDR3 loop is CATSSEGSSGANVLTF. The CDR3 nucleotides read TGTGCCACCAGCAGCGAAGGGTCCTCTGGGGCCAACGTCCTGACTTTC.